Listed here is a single TCR beta chain. The V gene end was trimmed by 5 bases and the J gene end by 1 base; junction bases not matched to a gene: 10. Germline values: CDR1 PRHDT, CDR2 FYEKMQ (reference sequence). CDR3 length equals 18 residues. Under the authors' procedure: How many nucleated cells were present was estimated from reference gene primer amplification. Clones were sequenced by immunoSEQ multiplex PCR, and TCRdb holds only the in-frame ones, with some missing. The D gene and trimming were derived from the DNA, and the V and J assignments and clone size from that table. The table shows about 50,000 clones, with about 82% occurring only once. This sample is drawn from a study of blood T cell repertoires in COVID-19. As for the study in general: The study drew acute and convalescent COVID-19 samples from the United States, Italy and Spain. PBMCs, B-cell-depleted T cells, or T cells were the source of the cDNA or gDNA that made up the material.

This chain connects TRBV13 to TRBJ2-3; 12 nucleotides match TRBD2. The sequenced material came from peripheral blood. The source of this sequence is a human donor in a cohort sampled during active COVID-19. CDR3 amino acids: CASSPCWTSGVCTDTQYF. The CDR3, as DNA: TGTGCCAGCAGCCCCTGCTGGACTAGCGGGGTATGCACAGATACGCAGTATTTT.